The clone carrying this T cell receptor (beta chain) was counted only a few times. As yet, its antigen is unknown. The data derive from a study of cytomegalovirus exposure and HLA in healthy donors. The PCR made use of 60 Vbeta and 13 Jbeta primers. TCRdb's copy holds only in-frame clones and misses some; the assay was immunoSEQ multiplex PCR. The data hold 50,000 or so clones, with around 70% observed a single time. Findings of the study overall: In the analysis, some V segments, TRBV6-2 and TRBV6-3 included, were excluded as indistinguishable. Cytomegalovirus association was assigned to over 150 TCR beta chains. It has been reported that TCR beta sequences accurately predicted the HLA-A and HLA-B alleles of most subjects.

The germline CDR1 and CDR2 sequences are SGHDN and FVKESK. There are 15 residues in the CDR3. V trimming: 6 bases; J trimming: 3 bases; junction bases outside the gene matches: 10. The clonotype was recovered from a man aged 18-30 years in good health and CMV-seronegative. The specimen sequenced was PBMCs. The chain combines TRBV14 with TRBJ1-1, with 7 bases that match TRBD1. CDR3 region: CASSNFQGEYTEAFF. Written as DNA, the CDR3 is TGTGCCAGCAGTAATTTCCAGGGGGAGTACACTGAAGCTTTCTTT.